The clone carrying this T cell receptor beta chain was seen more than once but under ten times. Germline CDR1 is SGHRS and CDR2 is YFSETQ. This CDR3 region has 19 residues. Germline trimming cut 4 bases from V and 4 bases from J; bases unmatched to any gene: 20. This sample is drawn from a study of cytomegalovirus exposure and HLA in healthy donors. PCR was performed using 60 Vbeta and 13 Jbeta primers. Only in-frame clones appear in the TCRdb table, and some are missing; sequencing was by immunoSEQ multiplex PCR. The repertoire has 100,000 or so clones, roughly 81% of them found once; the top ten carry less than 1.5%.

The clonotype was recovered from a man aged 40-49 years in good health and CMV-seronegative. Sequencing was performed on PBMCs. The chain uses TRBV5-1 and TRBJ1-5; 7 nucleotides agree with TRBD1. The CDR3 region has the DNA TGCGCCAGCAGCACAACCTTCCCGGGACAGCCGACCTTAAATCAGCCCCAGCATTTT. Residues: CASSTTFPGQPTLNQPQHF. Drawing the rest from reference TRBV5-1 and TRBJ1-5, the complete variable domain is KAGVTQTPRYLIKTRGQQVTLSCSPISGHRSVSWYQQTPGQGLQFLFEYFSETQRNKGNFPGRFSGRQFSNSRSEMNVSTLELGDSALYLCASSTTFPGQPTLNQPQHFGDGTRLSIL.